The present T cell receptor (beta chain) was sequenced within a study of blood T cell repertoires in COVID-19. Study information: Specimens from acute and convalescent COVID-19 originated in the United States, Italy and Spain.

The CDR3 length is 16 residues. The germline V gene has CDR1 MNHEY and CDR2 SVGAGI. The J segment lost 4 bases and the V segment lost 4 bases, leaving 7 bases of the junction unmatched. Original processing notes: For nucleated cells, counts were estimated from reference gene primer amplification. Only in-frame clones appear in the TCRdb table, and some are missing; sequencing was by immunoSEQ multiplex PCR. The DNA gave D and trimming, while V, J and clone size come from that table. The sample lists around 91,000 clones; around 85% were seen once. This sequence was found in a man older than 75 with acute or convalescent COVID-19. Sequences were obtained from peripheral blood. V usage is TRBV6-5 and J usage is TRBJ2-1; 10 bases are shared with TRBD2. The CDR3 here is CASSLSSGSGYNEQFF. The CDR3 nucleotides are TGTGCCAGCAGTTTATCTAGCGGGAGTGGGTACAATGAGCAGTTCTTC.